The TCR beta chain described here comes from a study of T cells in localized non-small cell lung cancer (TCRdb year 2020). About the full investigation: T cell repertoires of fewer than 250 early-stage NSCLC patients were analyzed, with tumors being compared against uninvolved tumor-adjacent lungs. The cohort consisted of 200 to 300 treatment-naive NSCLC patients whose localized lung tumors had been resected. Of the NSCLC patients, 129 were male and roughly 100 were female, and the mean age was about 69 years. The study at large found these results: Because multi-region sequencing of the tumors was not done, intratumor heterogeneity could not be ruled out. Higher blood T cell density associated with longer overall survival, while higher adjacent-lung clonality associated with shorter survival. Uninvolved tumor-adjacent lung showed the highest T cell clonality, higher than tumor, which suggests more focused antigenic responses in the adjacent lung. Because the study design was exploratory, TCR variables were selected using unadjusted p-values without false-discovery rate correction. Of the top 100 tumor clones, a median of approximately 60 were detected in paired uninvolved adjacent lung; roughly 26 were also among that lung's top 100.

TCR beta CDR3 regions were sequenced from DNA using the immunoSEQ Assay. The original pipeline was this. To compute T cell density, TCR beta template counts were normalized to usable DNA, which was estimated by amplifying housekeeping genes. The preseqR package was used to estimate richness by extrapolating to 400,000 templates for PBMC samples and to 120,000 templates for tissue samples. Clonality was defined by subtracting Pielou's evenness from one. Differential abundance testing on productive amino-acid clonotypes, with a minimum total count of 5 and an alpha of 0.1, was used to identify tissue-enriched TCRs. The Jaccard Index and the Morisita Overlap Index were used to quantify repertoire overlap between compartments. TCR beta CDR3s were clustered by GLIPH together with public tetramer-defined viral CDR3s, and at least three viral sequences plus V-gene enrichment were required for viral motifs. TCRdb's version of the immuneACCESS table is confined to in-frame rearrangements and falls short of the full clone set. An unresolved V gene accounts for under half of the shortfall where checked; the remainder is of unknown origin. For V, J and clone size, that table is used; D and trimming come from the DNA. The sample yields some 140,000 clones; around 90% were counted once. The ten most abundant clones make up around 1.5% of the sample.

In regard to this clone: The antigen it recognizes is unknown. No per-base quality is available; no much larger clone lies one base away.

At diagnosis, peripheral blood, uninvolved tumor-adjacent lung and tumor were collected and were preserved as a mix of fresh-frozen and FFPE material. For TCR repertoire profiling, the blood samples were analyzed as peripheral blood mononuclear cells. Clipping removes 6 bases from V and 3 bases from J, with 1 as the unmatched junction base count. CDR1 and CDR2, looked up from the germline V gene, are MDHEN and SYDVKM. The CDR3 numbers 13 residues from cysteine through phenylalanine. Just CDR3 DNA is preserved here, 39 bases in frame from base 1. The sample in question was peripheral blood, obtained before any cancer treatment. The receptor was derived from a female donor older than 55 with stage I lung adenocarcinoma. The rearranged chain carries TRBV28 and TRBJ2-7, with TRBD2 identical over 11 junction bases. The DNA reads as follows: TGTGCCAGCAGGACTAGCGGGAACTACGAGCAGTACTTC. Its translation is CASRTSGNYEQYF.